These T cell receptor beta chains were read from a single sample in a study of blood T cell repertoires in COVID-19. The table came from immunoSEQ multiplex PCR; TCRdb's copy has only in-frame clones and leaves some out. The table lists roughly 400,000 clones, approximately 89% of them singletons. The sequenced sample consisted of peripheral blood. All receptors come from a woman aged 55-69 years with COVID-19, enrolled during active disease. The CDR3 runs from the conserved cysteine through the conserved F or W. A D gene is named only where the DNA matches it firmly. Size is omitted from some rows. Given values are once, few, many or a class for expanded clones.

D gene | J gene | clone size | V gene | CDR3 protein | CDR3 DNA
TRBD1 | TRBJ1-6 | - | TRBV5-1 | CASSSTGGNSPLHF | TGCGCCAGCAGCTCAACAGGGGGCAATTCACCCCTCCACTTT
- | TRBJ1-3 | once | TRBV7-3 | CASSLVAGPGNTIYF | TGTGCCAGCAGCTTAGTAGCAGGGCCCGGAAACACCATATATTTT
TRBD2 | TRBJ2-5 | once | TRBV2 | CASRSLGRGGQETQYF | TGTGCCAGCAGATCCTTAGGTCGGGGGGGCCAGGAGACCCAGTACTTC
- | TRBJ1-2 | - | TRBV3-1/TRBV3-2 | CASTRRGEAGYGYTF | TGTGCCAGCACCCGCCGGGGGGAGGCAGGCTATGGCTACACCTTC
- | TRBJ1-6 | - | TRBV12-3/TRBV12-4 | CASKLLQASPLHF | TGTGCCAGCAAGCTGCTCCAAGCATCACCCCTCCACTTT
- | TRBJ2-1 | - | TRBV19 | CASGEAGPNEQFF | TGTGCCAGTGGGGAGGCAGGGCCCAATGAGCAGTTCTTC
- | TRBJ1-4 | once | TRBV7-6 | CASSLGLGGNEKLFF | TGTGCCAGCAGCTTAGGGTTGGGGGGAAATGAAAAACTGTTTTTT
- | TRBJ2-2 | - | TRBV2 | CASSVTGGKGGELFF | TGTGCCAGCAGTGTGACAGGCGGTAAAGGCGGGGAGCTGTTTTTT
TRBD1 | TRBJ1-1 | - | TRBV28 | CASSKGRGQLNEAFF | TGTGCCAGCAGCAAGGGAAGGGGGCAACTCAACGAAGCTTTCTTT
TRBD1 | TRBJ1-5 | - | TRBV4-1 | CASSQDRGPSNQPQHF | TGCGCCAGCAGCCAAGACAGGGGGCCAAGCAATCAGCCCCAGCATTTT